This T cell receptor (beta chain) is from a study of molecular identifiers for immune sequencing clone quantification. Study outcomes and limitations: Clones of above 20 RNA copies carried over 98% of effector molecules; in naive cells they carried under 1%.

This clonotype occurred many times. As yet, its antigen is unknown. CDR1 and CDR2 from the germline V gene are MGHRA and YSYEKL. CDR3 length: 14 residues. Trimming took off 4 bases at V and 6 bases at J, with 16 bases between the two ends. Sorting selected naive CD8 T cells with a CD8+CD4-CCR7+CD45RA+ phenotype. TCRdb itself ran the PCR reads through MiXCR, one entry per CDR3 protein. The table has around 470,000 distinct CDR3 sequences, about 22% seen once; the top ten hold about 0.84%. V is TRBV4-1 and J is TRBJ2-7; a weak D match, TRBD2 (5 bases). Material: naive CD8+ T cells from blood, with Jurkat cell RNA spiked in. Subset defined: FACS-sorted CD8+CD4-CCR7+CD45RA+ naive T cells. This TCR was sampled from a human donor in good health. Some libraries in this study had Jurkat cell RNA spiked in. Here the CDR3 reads CASSPGGGPLEQYF. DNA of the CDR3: TGCGCCAGCAGCCCTGGTGGCGGGCCGCTCGAGCAGTACTTC.